This T cell receptor beta chain was identified during a study of T cell repertoires in cytomegalovirus infection. Study in general: Public TCR beta signatures provided an indication of both CMV infection and a matching HLA type.

TCRdb re-called the reads through MiXCR, storing one row per CDR3 protein. The sample carries approximately 700,000 distinct CDR3 sequences, roughly 36% recorded once. Notes on the study in general: Of the TCR beta families, the public ones yielded a cumulative frequency that identified carriers of CMV plus the relevant HLA. Ex vivo responses were dominated by HLA-C-restricted CMV-specific TCR beta clonotypes.

Including both end residues, the CDR3 is 14 amino acids long. In germline, CDR1 is SQVTM, CDR2 ANQGSEA. As regards this clonotype: As yet, its antigen is unknown. This is likely a read error, given that the CDR3 carries no conserved phenylalanine or tryptophan at its end. No DNA is shown, since the ends of the CDR3 on it are uncertain; the CDR3 is the one TCRdb lists.

V gene TRBV29-1 combines with J gene TRBJ1-2. What was sequenced was PBMCs. The TCR originated in a human donor in good health (CMV status not recorded). Some clones in this sample may be carry-over from other donors' samples. CDR3 in amino acids: CSVDHGRGGYGYTL.